This T cell receptor beta chain is from a study of cytomegalovirus exposure and HLA in healthy donors. Study-wide results and caveats: TCR beta sequences reportedly predicted most subjects' HLA-A and HLA-B alleles accurately.

PCR involved 60 Vbeta and 13 Jbeta primers. The method was immunoSEQ multiplex PCR; TCRdb's version includes in-frame clones alone and lacks a portion of them. The sample comprises under 300,000 clones, around 65% of which are singletons, and about 2.2% rests with the top ten. As concerns this clone: Antigen: not known.

This CDR3 contains 12 residues. The germline V and J ends were trimmed by 6 bases and 9 bases, with 12 bases remaining between them. From germline, CDR1 is MDHEN and CDR2 SYDVKM. The TCR was taken from a female donor in good health and CMV-seronegative. This chain joins TRBV28 and TRBJ2-1; D gene ambiguous. The sequenced material came from PBMCs. The CDR3 here is CASSPPAREQFF. CDR3 nucleotides: TGTGCCAGCAGCCCCCCAGCGCGTGAGCAGTTCTTC.